The entry that follows covers one T cell receptor (beta chain) sequence. This clone was observed a handful of times. The specificity of this receptor is unknown. Base quality data are lacking; no much larger clone is found one base away. This record belongs to a study of T cell responses to AZD1222 COVID-19 vaccine listed by TCRdb under 2021. Regarding the research as a whole: AZD1222 recipients with second doses at about 4 weeks or about 12 weeks were pooled, because spike-specific TCR depth and breadth did not differ between schedules. A total of just over 230 trial participants underwent TCR sequencing, of whom 200 to 220 had received two doses of AZD1222 and 26 had received two doses of the MenACWY control vaccine. Enrollment into the trials was organized by age into subgroups of 18-55, 56-69 and 70-plus years, and those subgroups contained roughly 150, 30 and 60 TCR-sequenced participants, respectively. Overall results and qualifications from the work: The 56-69-year group was small, and its depth increase did not reach significance, likely because of low power. Participants were mostly white British and included more females than males, and it was suggested by the authors that clonal diversity may have been underestimated. CD4 TCRs associated with the vaccine covered the entire spike protein, and the dominant responses were in regions 160-218 and 743-854. Because no samples from the day 14 peak response were available, repertoires could be characterized only after the peak T cell response. Nearly half of unique spike-specific TCRs reportedly recognized epitopes outside regions mutated in the B.1.351 and B.1.1.7 variants. Spike-specific TCR breadth and depth rose significantly after two AZD1222 doses compared with day 0 and with MenACWY recipients. Only five to seven AZD1222 recipients were SARS-CoV-2 seropositive at baseline, limiting conclusions about previously exposed vaccinees.

CDR1 and CDR2 are read off the germline V gene as SGHAT and FQNNGV. From the cysteine up to the phenylalanine, the CDR3 has a length of 14 residues. The sequence is cut down to CDR3 DNA, 42 bases in frame from base 1. The V and J ends are trimmed by 5 bases and 1 base, leaving 11 bases between them. The time point label for this specimen denotes: baseline before first vaccination. Samples from vaccinated people were obtained from the UK trials COV001 and COV002, which included a single-blind randomized controlled phase 2/3 trial of AZD1222 (ChAdOx1 nCoV-19) in healthy adults. Trial participant PBMC samples were collected at day 0 and day 28 after the second dose for TCRbeta chain sequencing. The CDR3 regions of human TCRbeta chains were analyzed by immunosequencing. For the original study's pipeline: TCRs in the repertoires were compared against a reference library of SARS-CoV-2-specific TCRs that had been generated with the MIRA antigen-specificity platform. Breadth was defined as the fraction of unique TCRs that were SARS-CoV-2-associated, and depth was defined as the fraction of total T cells that were SARS-CoV-2-associated. Using the MIRA data, each spike-specific TCR was assigned both to the spike region to which the TCR was reactive and to a CD4 or CD8 class. Log10-transformed breadth and depth values were compared by one-way ANOVA with Sidak's multiple comparisons tests. Sourced from immuneACCESS, this table was stored by TCRdb with only in-frame sequences that have V and J called. A share of the clones is absent; for the studies checked, an unresolved V gene accounts for under half, and the remainder has no known explanation. V and J calls and clone size are as listed in that table; D and trimming were resolved from the DNA. The sample profile shows approximately 120,000 clones; approximately 87% of them were found once. The top ten constitute around 10% of the sample.

This specimen consisted of peripheral blood, obtained on day 0 of AZD1222 vaccination. The sequence derives from an adult in good health. The rearrangement joined TRBV11-2 to TRBJ2-5, with a weak D call of TRBD1 (5 bases match). The CDR3 is CASSPQGFQETQYF. The sequence in DNA is TGTGCCAGCAGCCCTCAGGGCTTCCAAGAGACCCAGTACTTC.